The 25 T cell receptor beta chains presented below share a single source sample, sequenced in a study of shared clonotypes between healthy human individuals (TCRdb year 2020). Library method: the immunoSEQ multiplex PCR assay. TCRdb obtained this table from immuneACCESS and retained in-frame rearrangements with V and J assigned. These tables miss some clones; where compared with another copy, unresolved V genes account for less than half of the shortfall, and the remainder is unexplained. This sample lists around 480,000 clones; over 75% were detected once. Approximately 13% of the sample comes from the top ten. The sequencing sample was made of PBMCs. Receptors originate from a middle-aged woman in good health. Some clones in this sample may be carry-over from other donors' samples.

The rearrangement uses TRBV5-4 and TRBJ1-2; D is perhaps TRBD1 (6 bases). CDR3 length: 16 residues. Germline loops: CDR1 SGHNT, CDR2 YYREEE (reference sequence). V was pared by 6 bases and J by 3 bases, with 21 bases between. The CDR3 here is CASNSRSGRGDYGYTF. In DNA form, the CDR3 reads TGTGCCAGCAACTCCCGATCGGGCAGGGGAGACTATGGCTACACCTTC.

This clone was seen a handful of times. J is TRBJ1-5 and V is TRBV10-3; D is unresolved. Germline V gene data show CDR1 as ENHRY and CDR2 as SYGVKD. V dropped 3 bases and J dropped 6 bases, with 18 bases sitting between them. CDR3 length: 16 residues. The CDR3 DNA follows: TGTGCCATCAGTGATGGGAGACATACCTATACTCAGCCCCAGCATTTT. Its protein product is CAISDGRHTYTQPQHF.

The J gene is TRBJ2-7, the V gene TRBV7-2; D gene ambiguous. The length of the CDR3 is 13 residues. V lost 4 bases to trimming and J lost 6 bases, with 13 bases between them. CDR1 and CDR2 (germline): SGHTA, FQGNSA. CDR3 residues: CASSSTGGLEQYF. The DNA for the CDR3 is TGTGCCAGCAGCTCAACGGGTGGTCTCGAGCAGTACTTC.

The rearrangement uses TRBV7-2 and TRBJ2-1, with 12 nucleotides matching TRBD2. Germline V gene lookup returns CDR1 SGHTA and CDR2 FQGNSA. Trimming took 5 bases from V and 2 from J; bases not matched to a gene: 4. This CDR3 comprises 16 residues. The CDR3 bases are TGTGCCAGCAGCATGACTAGCGGGAGTACCTACAATGAGCAGTTCTTC. Its protein product is CASSMTSGSTYNEQFF.

This clone was seen a handful of times. This chain links TRBV10-2 with TRBJ2-1, with 8 bases that match TRBD2. Germline CDR1 reads WSHSY; CDR2 reads SAAADI. This CDR3 region has 16 residues. Germline trimming cut 6 bases from V and 0 bases from J; bases unmatched to any gene: 7. The CDR3 nucleotides read TGCGCCAGCAGGCTAAGCGGGGGCTTCTCCTACAATGAGCAGTTCTTC. Protein product: CASRLSGGFSYNEQFF.

CDR3 nucleotide sequence: TGTGCCAGCAGTTTAGGTGGGGCAGGGCGGCATCAGCCCCAGCATTTT. It yields the protein CASSLGGAGRHQPQHF. The rearrangement links TRBV28 to TRBJ1-5, with D possibly being TRBD1 (5 bases). Germline CDR1 and CDR2: MDHEN and SYDVKM. This CDR3 region has 16 residues. V gave up 2 bases and J gave up 5 bases, with 16 bases separating them. Based on the CDR3 plus reference TRBV28 and TRBJ1-5, the full variable domain is DVKVTQSSRYLVKRTGEKVFLECVQDMDHENMFWYRQDPGLGLRLIYFSYDVKMKEKGDIPEGYSVSREKKERFSLILESASTNQTSMYLCASSLGGAGRHQPQHFGDGTRLSIL.

The chain joins TRBV5-4 to TRBJ2-1; 7 bases are shared with TRBD1. The CDR3 loop spans 15 amino acids. In germline, CDR1 is SGHNT, CDR2 YYREEE (reference sequence). V was clipped by 2 bases and J by 5 bases; unmatched bases: 7. The DNA for the CDR3 is TGTGCCAGCAGCTTTTCTTCGACAGGGCACAATGAGCAGTTCTTC. It translates to CASSFSSTGHNEQFF.

This clone was counted between two and nine times. V gene TRBV28 combines with J gene TRBJ2-3; D is uncertain. Trimming removed 4 bases from V and 8 bases from J, with 7 bases in between. The V gene's germline CDR1 is MDHEN and CDR2 SYDVKM. This CDR3 contains 11 residues. CDR3 sequence (DNA): TGTGCCAGCAGTTGGGCTGTTACGCAGTATTTT. It encodes CASSWAVTQYF. Based on the CDR3 plus reference TRBV28 and TRBJ2-3, the full variable domain is DVKVTQSSRYLVKRTGEKVFLECVQDMDHENMFWYRQDPGLGLRLIYFSYDVKMKEKGDIPEGYSVSREKKERFSLILESASTNQTSMYLCASSWAVTQYFGPGTRLTVL.

This clone has just one count. The rearrangement links TRBV5-6 to TRBJ2-3, with TRBD2 matching over 12 bases. The ends lost 6 bases at V and 2 bases at J; junction bases unmatched: 7. Per the germline V gene, CDR1 is SGHDT and CDR2 is YYEEEE. The CDR3 runs to 16 residues. CDR3 bases: TGTGCCAGCATAAAACTAGCGGGAGGCTCCACAGATACGCAGTATTTT. This codes for CASIKLAGGSTDTQYF.

CDR3 in amino acids: CASSPDRGDTEAFF. CDR3 in DNA: TGCGCCAGCAGCCCGGACAGGGGCGACACTGAAGCTTTCTTT. The V and J genes are TRBV5-1 and TRBJ1-1, with 9 bases that match TRBD1. The V gene end was trimmed by 4 bases and the J gene end by 3 bases; junction bases not matched to a gene: 4. This CDR3 has 14 residues. Germline CDR1 reads SGHRS; CDR2 reads YFSETQ.

The chain carries TRBV4-2 and TRBJ2-2; D is undetermined. CDR1 LGHNA and CDR2 YNFKEQ come from the germline V gene. The CDR3 spans 14 residues. Trimming shortened V by 6 bases and J by 4 bases, and 12 bases separated the two germline ends. The CDR3: CASRAGRSTGELFF. The CDR3 DNA sequence: TGTGCCAGCAGGGCCGGGCGTTCCACCGGGGAGCTGTTTTTT.

The chain recombines TRBV5-4 with TRBJ2-7; D is ambiguous. Trimming took 0 bases from V and 3 from J, leaving 13 bases between them. Germline V CDR1 and CDR2: SGHNT, YYREEE (reference sequence). The CDR3 has 15 residues. The DNA for the CDR3 is TGTGCCAGCAGCTTGGAGTCGGCTAGGAGCTACGAGCAGTACTTC. Translating it yields CASSLESARSYEQYF.

The chain has TRBV10-3 and TRBJ2-1; weak D call: TRBD1 (5 bases). Deletions cut 6 bases from V and 8 bases from J, with 14 bases between. The CDR3 totals 13 residues. Germline V gene sequence: CDR1 ENHRY, CDR2 SYGVKD. CDR3 sequence reads: CAISNFQGDEQFF. The DNA of the CDR3 is TGTGCCATCAGCAACTTCCAGGGTGATGAGCAGTTCTTC.

This clone was counted at least ten times. The chain uses TRBV2 and TRBJ2-7; D uncertain. Germline V gene sequence: CDR1 SNHLY, CDR2 FYNNEI. The CDR3 extends over 12 amino acids. As DNA, the CDR3 is TGTGCTTCTAACGCCCAGCCATACGAGCAGTACTTC. This gives the protein CASNAQPYEQYF.

The chain carries TRBV2 and TRBJ2-5, with 8 bases that match TRBD1. This CDR3 spans 15 amino acids. The V and J ends lost 4 bases and 5 bases, in that order; junction bases with no gene match: 9. Germline V gene lookup returns CDR1 SNHLY and CDR2 FYNNEI. The CDR3 region is CASSVNPRQGETQYF. In DNA form, the CDR3 reads TGTGCCAGCAGTGTAAACCCCCGACAGGGGGAGACCCAGTACTTC.

The rearrangement uses TRBV30 and TRBJ1-5, with D maybe TRBD1 (6 bases). The CDR3 covers 14 residues. Deletions cut 2 bases from V and 1 base from J, with 9 bases between. Germline CDR1 and CDR2: GTSNPN and SVGIG (reference sequence). CDR3 amino acids: CAWSQGRSNQPQHF. The CDR3 DNA reads TGTGCCTGGAGTCAGGGGAGAAGCAATCAGCCCCAGCATTTT.

The chain recombines TRBV4-3 with TRBJ2-3; TRBD2 matches 11 bases. Germline V gene lookup returns CDR1 LGHNA and CDR2 YSLEER. This CDR3 has 17 residues. The J segment lost 0 bases and the V segment lost 1 base, leaving 3 bases of the junction unmatched. The CDR3 nucleotides read TGCGCCAGCAGCCAAGGTATAGCGGGAGGGAGCACAGATACGCAGTATTTT. This gives the protein CASSQGIAGGSTDTQYF.

V gene TRBV6-5 combines with J gene TRBJ2-2, with a weak D call TRBD1 (8 bases). Germline assignment: CDR1 MNHEY and CDR2 SVGAGI. The CDR3 runs to 15 residues. Trimming pared 7 bases from V and 3 bases from J, leaving 15 bases between. The CDR3 spells CASTRTGGDTGELFF. The DNA for the CDR3 is TGTGCCAGCACCCGCACAGGGGGGGACACCGGGGAGCTGTTTTTT.

The chain employs TRBV4-1 and TRBJ2-2, with 9 bases lining up with TRBD1. This CDR3 is built from 16 residues. Trimming cost V 3 bases and J 2 bases; bases outside gene matches: 4. Germline values: CDR1 MGHRA, CDR2 YSYEKL. CDR3 bases: TGCGCCAGCAGCCAGGGACAGGGTAGAAACACCGGGGAGCTGTTTTTT. The encoded protein is CASSQGQGRNTGELFF.

The CDR3 DNA is TGTGCCAGCAATCCTGGAATTGGGGTCGGAGATACGCAGTATTTT. It codes for CASNPGIGVGDTQYF. J is TRBJ2-3 and V is TRBV9; D is undetermined. Germline CDR1 is SGDLS and CDR2 is YYNGEE. The CDR3 extends over 15 amino acids. The V gene lost 6 bases and the J gene lost 5 bases, with 19 bases spanning the gap.

This chain connects TRBV6-1 to TRBJ2-2; D not resolved. This CDR3 is 13 amino acids long. From germline, CDR1 is MNHNS and CDR2 SASEGT. The ends were cut back, 4 bases at V and 5 bases at J, with 8 bases in the middle. The CDR3 is CASSVWRTGELFF. The CDR3 nucleotides read TGTGCCAGCAGTGTTTGGAGAACCGGGGAGCTGTTTTTT.

Remarks on this clone: A much bigger clone sits one base away, suggesting this may be a read error. The chain couples TRBV19 to TRBJ2-7; no definite D call. CDR1 is LNHDA, CDR2 SQIVND, per germline (reference sequence). V lost 4 bases, J lost 0 bases, and 4 bases lay in between. The CDR3 has 12 residues. The CDR3 loop is CASSRGSYEQYF. The CDR3 DNA reads TGTGCCAGTAGTAGGGGCTCCTACGAGCAGTACTTC.

Ten or more counts support this clone. The V and J genes are TRBV11-3 and TRBJ2-3; D could derive from TRBD1 or TRBD2 (5 bases each). The CDR3 runs 15 residues. Deletions cut 0 bases from V and 4 bases from J, with 11 bases between. The germline V gene has CDR1 SGHNT and CDR2 YENEEA. The CDR3, as DNA: TGTGCCAGCAGCTTAGATGGGCAGGGACCAGATACGCAGTATTTT. Its protein is CASSLDGQGPDTQYF.

The V gene is TRBV7-9, the J gene TRBJ2-2, with D tentatively TRBD2 (5 bases). V gave up 1 base and J gave up 6 bases, with 12 bases separating them. Germline CDR1 is SEHNR and CDR2 is FQNEAQ (reference sequence). The CDR3 totals 15 residues. CDR3 sequence (DNA): TGTGCCAGCAGCTTAGATCGGGGAGTCGCCGGGGAGCTGTTTTTT. It is translated as CASSLDRGVAGELFF.

This chain links TRBV6-5 with TRBJ2-2, with unresolved D. The CDR3 totals 15 residues. Trimming stripped 5 bases from V and 7 bases from J, with 17 bases between. The germline gives CDR1 MNHEY, CDR2 SVGAGI. CDR3 protein: CASSSVSSLLGELFF. The DNA for the CDR3 is TGTGCCAGCAGTAGTGTCAGTAGCCTACTCGGGGAGCTGTTTTTT.